This T cell receptor beta chain appears in the sequencing data of a study of shared clonotypes between healthy human individuals. About this clone: Other nucleotide sequences in the sample specify the same CDR3.

Assay: immunoSEQ multiplex PCR; the TCRdb copy retains only in-frame clones and omits some. The data contain roughly 1,500,000 clones, around 98.5% of them singletons. This CDR3 comprises 13 residues. Per germline, CDR1 MNHEY and CDR2 SMNVEV (reference sequence). V gave up 5 bases and J gave up 1 base, with 6 bases separating them. Sequencing used naive CD4+ T cells sorted from blood. The subset was: CD45RA+ positively selected. The chain uses TRBV27 and TRBJ2-4; no firm D call. This receptor was identified in a man aged 30 to 39 in good health. This chain's CDR3 is CASSGLAKNIQYF. CDR3 nucleotide sequence: TGTGCCAGCAGTGGGTTGGCCAAAAACATTCAGTACTTC.